This T cell receptor (beta chain) was recovered during a study of T cell responses to AZD1222 COVID-19 vaccine. Whole-study results and caveats: Repertoires were obtained only post-peak T cell response. Nearly half of spike-specific TCRs reportedly target variant regions that are unmutated in the B.1.351 and B.1.1.7 variants.

On this clone itself: Its antigen is not identified.

V was clipped by 0 bases and J by 5 bases, with 13 bases between them. The CDR3 is 16 residues long. The V gene's germline CDR1 is MNHEY and CDR2 SVGAGI. Method: immunoSEQ multiplex PCR; TCRdb's copy keeps in-frame clones and lacks some. The repertoire has 95,000 to 150,000 clones, roughly nine tenths of them found once; the top ten carry about 29%. The receptor's source is an adult in good health. The sample was peripheral blood, taken on day 0 of AZD1222 vaccination. This chain uses TRBV6-5 with TRBJ2-2, with D tentatively TRBD2 (5 bases). CDR3 loop: CASSYSPSPMTGELFF. The CDR3 bases are TGTGCCAGCAGTTACTCGCCTAGCCCTATGACCGGGGAGCTGTTTTTT.